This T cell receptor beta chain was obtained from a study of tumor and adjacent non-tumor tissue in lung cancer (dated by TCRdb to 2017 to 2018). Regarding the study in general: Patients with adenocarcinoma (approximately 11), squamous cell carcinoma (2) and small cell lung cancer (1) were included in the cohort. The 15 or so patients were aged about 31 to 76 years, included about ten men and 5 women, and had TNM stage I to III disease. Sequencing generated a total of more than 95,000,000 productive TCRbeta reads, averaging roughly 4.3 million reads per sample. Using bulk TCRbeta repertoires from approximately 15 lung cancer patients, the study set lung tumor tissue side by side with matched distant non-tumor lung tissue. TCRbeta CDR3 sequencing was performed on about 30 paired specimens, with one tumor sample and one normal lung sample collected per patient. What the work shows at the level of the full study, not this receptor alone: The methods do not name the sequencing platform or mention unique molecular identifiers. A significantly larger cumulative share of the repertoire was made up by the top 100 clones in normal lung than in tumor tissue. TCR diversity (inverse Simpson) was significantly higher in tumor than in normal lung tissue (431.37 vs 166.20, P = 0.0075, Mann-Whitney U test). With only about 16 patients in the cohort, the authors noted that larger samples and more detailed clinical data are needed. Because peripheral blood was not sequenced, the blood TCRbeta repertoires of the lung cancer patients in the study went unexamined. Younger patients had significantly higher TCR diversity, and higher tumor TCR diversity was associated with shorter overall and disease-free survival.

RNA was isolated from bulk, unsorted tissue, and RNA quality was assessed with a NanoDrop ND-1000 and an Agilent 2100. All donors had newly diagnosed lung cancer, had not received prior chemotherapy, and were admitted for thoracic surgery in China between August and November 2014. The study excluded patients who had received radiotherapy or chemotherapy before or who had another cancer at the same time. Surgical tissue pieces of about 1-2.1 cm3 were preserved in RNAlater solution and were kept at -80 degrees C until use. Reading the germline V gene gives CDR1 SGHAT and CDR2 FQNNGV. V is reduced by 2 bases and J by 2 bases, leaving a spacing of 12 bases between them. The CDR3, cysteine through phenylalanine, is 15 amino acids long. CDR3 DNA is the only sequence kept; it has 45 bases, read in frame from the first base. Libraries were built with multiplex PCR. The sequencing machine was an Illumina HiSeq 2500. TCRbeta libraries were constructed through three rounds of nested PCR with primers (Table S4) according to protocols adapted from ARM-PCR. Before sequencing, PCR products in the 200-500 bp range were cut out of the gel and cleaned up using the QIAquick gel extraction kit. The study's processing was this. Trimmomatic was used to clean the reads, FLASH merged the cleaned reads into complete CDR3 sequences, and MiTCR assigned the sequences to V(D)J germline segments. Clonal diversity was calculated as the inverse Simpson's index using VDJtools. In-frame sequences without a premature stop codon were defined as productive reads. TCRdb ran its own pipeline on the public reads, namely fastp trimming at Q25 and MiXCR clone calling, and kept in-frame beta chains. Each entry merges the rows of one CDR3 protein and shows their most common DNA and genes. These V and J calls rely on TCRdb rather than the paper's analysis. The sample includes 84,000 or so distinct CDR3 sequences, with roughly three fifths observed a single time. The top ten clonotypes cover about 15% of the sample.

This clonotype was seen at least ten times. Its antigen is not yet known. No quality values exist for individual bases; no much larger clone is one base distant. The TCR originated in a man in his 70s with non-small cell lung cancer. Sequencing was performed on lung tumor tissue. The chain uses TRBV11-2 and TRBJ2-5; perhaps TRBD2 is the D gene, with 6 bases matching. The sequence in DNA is TGTGCCAGCAGCTTAAGACCCGGGAGTCAAGAGACCCAGTACTTC. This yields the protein CASSLRPGSQETQYF. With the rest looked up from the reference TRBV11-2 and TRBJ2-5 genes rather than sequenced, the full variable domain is EAGVAQSPRYKIIEKRQSVAFWCNPISGHATLYWYQQILGQGPKLLIQFQNNGVVDDSQLPKDRFSAERLKGVDSTLKIQPAKLEDSAVYLCASSLRPGSQETQYFGPGTRLLVL.